This TCR beta chain was recorded in a study of CD8+ T cells in alopecia areata (dated by TCRdb to the late 2010s). Broadly, across the study: Treated patients were enrolled in an open-label pilot trial of oral tofacitinib, 5 to 10 mg twice daily, for moderate-to-severe alopecia areata. Tofacitinib was given for 6 to 18 months, followed by 6 months of follow-up off drug to assess delayed response and recurrence. In treated patients, disease severity was measured using the SALT score, which gives the percentage of scalp surface area affected. The study used high-throughput TCRbeta sequencing to examine T cell clonal expansion in alopecia areata, in both the C3H/HeJ mouse model and human patients. In humans, TCRbeta sequencing was performed on scalp tissue and on sorted CD4+ and CD8+ peripheral blood T cells from healthy controls and from patients with patchy or totalis/universalis alopecia areata. Biopsies were taken from tofacitinib-treated patients at baseline and again at 4 and 24 weeks into treatment, and several of those patients also had a later scalp biopsy. Clonality in the scalp was compared among normal scalp (n=4), patchy alopecia areata scalp (n=8), and alopecia totalis/universalis scalp (n=8). RNA came from the PAXgene miRNA kit for fixed scalp, the miRNeasy kit for PBMCs, and the RNeasy kit for mouse skin. Amplification of TCRbeta CDR3 regions was done by immunoSEQ multiplex PCR using 35 Vbeta forward primers and 13 Jbeta reverse primers.

Notes on this clone: This receptor's antigen is unknown. Base qualities were left out, and no much larger clone turns up one base away.

The protocol used for the library was the immunoSEQ multiplex PCR assay. For TCR sequencing, RNA was extracted from every sample and reverse transcribed into cDNA to serve as template. SuperScript III was used to make first-strand cDNA, primed with a 2:1 mix of oligo-dT and random hexamers. Amplification bias was assessed with a synthetic immune receptor repertoire, and residual bias was removed computationally. In the authors' own workflow: Raw reads were preprocessed to remove errors, and CDR3 was defined according to IMGT conventions as the region from the conserved cysteine to phenylalanine. Clonality was computed by normalizing Shannon entropy by log2 of the number of productive unique TCRs and subtracting the result from 1. CD4 or CD8 identity of scalp clones was inferred by cross-referencing scalp TCRbeta sequences with sorted blood CD4 and CD8 repertoires. The clones in this table, taken by TCRdb from immuneACCESS, are in-frame only. Not every clone is retained; where verified, under half of the shortfall comes from an unresolved V gene, and the cause of the rest is unknown. The V and J calls and clone size are taken from that table; D and trimming were inferred from the DNA. This sample gives approximately 170,000 clones in total; approximately 60% of them show up just once. Of the sample, over 0.55% is held by the ten largest clones.

The time point tag for this specimen amounts to: about 4 weeks on oral tofacitinib. The treatment or condition label, as the study defines it: oral pan-JAK inhibitor, 5-10 mg twice daily. Peripheral blood and lesional scalp punch biopsies were obtained from patients with alopecia areata. PBMCs were separated by density centrifugation and stained for CD3, CD4 and CD8, after which CD4+ and CD8+ T cells were sorted on a FACSAria. Results the study describes overall, beyond this receptor: Tofacitinib significantly lowered scalp clonality and the number of expanded CD8+ clones among the top 100 scalp clones. The treated cohort was small, with a single nonresponder, so links between baseline CD8+ expansion and response need larger studies. Shared TCR sequences between patients were less evident than in mice, which may be partly attributable to HLA diversity in the patient population. During tofacitinib treatment, many expanded lesional clones stuck around in both scalp and blood, and this persistence may partly explain why relapse happens after treatment is stopped. Lesional scalp, especially in alopecia totalis/universalis, showed higher clonality and more expanded CD8+ clones than normal scalp, suggesting antigenic drive. Unlike mouse skin, where gammadelta T cells dominate, normal human skin contains resident alphabeta T cells that get sequenced too, which complicates analysis of the scalp TCR repertoire.

The germline V end is reduced by 6 bases and the J end by 6 bases; junction bases left unmatched: 4. The germline V gene supplies CDR1 SGHDN and CDR2 FVKESK. Reading from cysteine to phenylalanine, the CDR3 counts 13 amino acids. Here the CDR3 DNA is all that survives: 39 bases in frame from base 1. The rearranged chain carries TRBV14 and TRBJ2-1; TRBD1 aligns with 8 central bases. The sequenced sample was CD4+ T cells sorted from blood, obtained at week 4, from a patient treated with tofacitinib. This receptor was taken from a human donor with alopecia areata. DNA sequence: TGTGCCAGCAGTTACGACAGGGGCAATGAGCAGTTCTTC. Its amino acids are CASSYDRGNEQFF.